These 8 T cell receptor beta chains were all obtained from the same sample, sequenced in a study of T cells in localized non-small cell lung cancer. TCRdb's copy holds only in-frame clones and misses some; the assay was immunoSEQ multiplex PCR. There are 45,000 to 60,000 clones in the sample; less than 85% occur only once, and more than 4% lies in the top ten. The sequencing used PBMCs, collected before any cancer treatment. The receptors here all came from a woman between 35 and 70 years old with stage II lung adenocarcinoma.

CDR3 sequence reads: CASSLDRSSYEQYF. CDR3 DNA sequence: TGTGCCAGCAGCCTAGACAGGAGCTCCTACGAGCAGTACTTC. The rearrangement links TRBV6-6 to TRBJ2-7, with TRBD1 as a possible D gene (6 bases). Germline V gene lookup returns CDR1 MNHNY and CDR2 SVGAGI (reference sequence). V was pared by 6 bases and J by 0 bases, with 12 bases between. The CDR3 is 14 residues long.

V and J are TRBV7-6 and TRBJ2-3; TRBD2 matches at 10 bases. The germline CDR1 and CDR2 sequences are SGHVS and FNYEAQ. With 1 base clipped from V and 3 bases from J, the junction kept 7 bases outside the gene matches. The CDR3 is made up of 17 amino acids. The CDR3 is CASSLDFTSGATDTQYF. As DNA, the CDR3 is TGTGCCAGCAGCTTAGATTTTACTAGCGGGGCTACAGATACGCAGTATTTT.

The V call is TRBV30, the J call TRBJ1-2; 11 nucleotides agree with TRBD1. Germline V lookup: CDR1 GTSNPN, CDR2 SVGIG (reference sequence). Trimming at V came to 1 base and at J to 5 bases, leaving 3 bases not matched to a gene. The CDR3 loop spans 14 amino acids. CDR3 in amino acids: CAWSAGTGGYGYTF. The CDR3 DNA reads as TGTGCCTGGAGTGCCGGGACAGGGGGTTATGGCTACACCTTC. Complete variable domain (other parts from reference TRBV30 and TRBJ1-2): SQTIHQWPATLVQPVGSPLSLECTVEGTSNPNLYWYRQAAGRGLQLLFYSVGIGQISSEVPQNLSASRPQDRQFILSSKKLLLSDSGFYLCAWSAGTGGYGYTFGSGTRLTVV.

The chain couples TRBV11-3 to TRBJ2-3, with unresolved D. The CDR3 sequence is 14 residues long. V dropped 5 bases and J dropped 0 bases, with 9 bases sitting between them. CDR1 is SGHNT and CDR2 is YENEEA in the germline V gene. The CDR3 reads CASSQLGSTDTQYF. The CDR3, as DNA: TGTGCCAGCAGCCAACTTGGTAGCACAGATACGCAGTATTTT.

J is TRBJ2-3 and V is TRBV7-3, with no clear D. The V gene lost 3 bases and the J gene lost 4 bases, with 11 bases spanning the gap. CDR3 length: 14 residues. Germline V gene data show CDR1 as SGHTA and CDR2 as FQGTGA. This chain's CDR3 is CASSFLPASDTQYF. The CDR3 DNA sequence: TGTGCCAGCAGCTTCCTCCCAGCATCAGATACGCAGTATTTT.

Notes on this clone: This sample includes further DNA sequences coding for the same CDR3. The CDR3: CSARRGAEAFF. CDR3 DNA: TGCAGTGCTAGACGGGGGGCTGAAGCTTTCTTT. The V call is TRBV20-1, the J call TRBJ1-1; D perhaps matches TRBD1 (5 bases). Germline CDR1 is DFQATT and CDR2 is SNEGSKA (reference sequence). The CDR3 contains 11 residues. The V end lost 2 bases, the J end lost 6 bases, and 7 bases lay between the germline ends.

In this sample, this clone turned up once. V is TRBV19 and J is TRBJ1-1; D ambiguous. The CDR3 has 13 residues. V lost 7 bases, J lost 0 bases, and 9 bases lay in between. Germline CDR1 is LNHDA and CDR2 is SQIVND (reference sequence). The CDR3 DNA is TGTGCCAGTAAAAAACAGATGAACACTGAAGCTTTCTTT. Protein: CASKKQMNTEAFF.

This clone was picked up a small number of times. V and J are TRBV7-9 and TRBJ2-7; TRBD1 aligns across 10 bases. J was trimmed by 7 bases and V by 1 base; bases with no gene match: 13. Per the germline V gene, CDR1 is SEHNR and CDR2 is FQNEAQ (reference sequence). The CDR3 spans 17 residues. Here the CDR3 reads CASSLGSGDRGTREQYF. The CDR3 DNA sequence: TGTGCCAGCAGCTTAGGGTCCGGGGACAGGGGAACTCGGGAGCAGTACTTC.